What follows describes a single T cell receptor (beta chain). These data belong to a study of cytomegalovirus exposure and HLA in healthy donors. It was with 60 Vbeta and 13 Jbeta primers that the PCR ran. Repertoires were generated with immunoSEQ multiplex PCR, while TCRdb's copy carries only in-frame clones and drops some. Of around 140,000 clones in the sample, around three quarters were seen once. The germline gives CDR1 SGHNT, CDR2 YYREEE (reference sequence). CDR3 length equals 14 residues. Trimming cost V 4 bases and J 3 bases; bases outside gene matches: 6. The genes are TRBV5-4 and TRBJ1-2; 7 nucleotides match TRBD1. The sample was PBMCs. This receptor was taken from a man aged 35 to 55 in good health and CMV-seropositive. CDR3 in amino acids: CASSEPGQHYGYTF. DNA for the CDR3: TGTGCCAGCAGCGAGCCGGGACAGCACTATGGCTACACCTTC.